This T cell receptor (beta chain) was retrieved from a study of T cell responses to AZD1222 COVID-19 vaccine. Study-wide background: Pooling of second doses given at about 4 or about 12 weeks was done.

Sequencing used immunoSEQ multiplex PCR; TCRdb keeps in-frame clones, though not all of them. The sample shows 120,000 to 150,000 clones, 89% of them seen only once. General study results and limits: Along spike, vaccine-associated CD4 TCRs were found throughout, with dominance at 160-218 and 743-854. Donors were mostly white British, more females; clonal diversity possibly underestimated. Only a handful of individuals given AZD1222 were seropositive at baseline.

V lost 5 bases and J lost 4, with 14 bases in between. The CDR3 spans 14 residues. Germline-derived CDR1 and CDR2 are SGHVS and FQNEAQ. This clone was detected only a few times. Its specificity is unknown. The TCR originated in an adult in good health. Sequences were derived from peripheral blood, sampled on day 0 of AZD1222 vaccination. The V call is TRBV7-8, the J call TRBJ1-2; the D gene is possibly TRBD1 (5 bases). The CDR3 coding sequence is TGTGCCAGCAGCCGGGGACCAGCCCGCTATGGCTACACCTTC. Its translation is CASSRGPARYGYTF.